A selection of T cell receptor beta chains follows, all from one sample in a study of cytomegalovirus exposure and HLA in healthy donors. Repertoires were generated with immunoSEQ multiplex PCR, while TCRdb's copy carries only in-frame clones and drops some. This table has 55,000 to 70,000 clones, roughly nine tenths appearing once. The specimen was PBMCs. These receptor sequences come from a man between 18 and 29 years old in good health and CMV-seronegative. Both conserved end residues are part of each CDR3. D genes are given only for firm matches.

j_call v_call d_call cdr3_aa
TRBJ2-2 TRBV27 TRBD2 CASSLRSSGIGELFF
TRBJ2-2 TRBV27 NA CASSFSQGTGELFF
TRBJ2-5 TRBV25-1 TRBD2 CASSEYGLAGETQYF
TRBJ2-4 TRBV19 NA CASSIGTGLAKNIQYF
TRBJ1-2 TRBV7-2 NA CASSSTSNYGYTF
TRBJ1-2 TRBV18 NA CASSPDGVDYGYTF
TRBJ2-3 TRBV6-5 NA CASSRDMRGTDTQYF
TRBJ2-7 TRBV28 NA CASRGPSYEQYF
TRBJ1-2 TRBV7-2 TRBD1 CASSSYTGDGYTF
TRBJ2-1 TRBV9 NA CASSGRTGSSYNEQFF
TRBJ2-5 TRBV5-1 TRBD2 CASSPAGGGQETQYF
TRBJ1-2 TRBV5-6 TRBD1 CASSARGSYGYTF
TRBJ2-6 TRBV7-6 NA CASSLGLIARGSGANVLTF
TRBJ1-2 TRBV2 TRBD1 CASSEGGQGTNYGYTF
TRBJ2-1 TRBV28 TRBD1 CASSSNRGLNNEQFF
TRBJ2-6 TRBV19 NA CASSPSSGANVLTF
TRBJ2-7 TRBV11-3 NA CASSFGDEQYF
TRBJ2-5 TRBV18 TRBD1 CASSPQPGTVQETQYF
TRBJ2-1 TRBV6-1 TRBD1 CASSADRDEQFF
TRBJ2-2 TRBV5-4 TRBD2 CASSLGTSGRTGELFF
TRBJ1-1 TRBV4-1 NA CASSQQVRVLNTEAFF
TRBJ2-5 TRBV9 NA CASSVSLQETQYF
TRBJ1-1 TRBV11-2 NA CASSLGNSNTEAFF
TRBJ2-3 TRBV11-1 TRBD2 CASSLGGLAGTQYF
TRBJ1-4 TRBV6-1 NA CASSEPGINEKLFF
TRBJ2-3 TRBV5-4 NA CASSKDGLAGYTQYF
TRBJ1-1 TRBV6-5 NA CASSYGRGEGTEAFF
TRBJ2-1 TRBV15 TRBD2 CATRNPGLAGGTVNEQFF